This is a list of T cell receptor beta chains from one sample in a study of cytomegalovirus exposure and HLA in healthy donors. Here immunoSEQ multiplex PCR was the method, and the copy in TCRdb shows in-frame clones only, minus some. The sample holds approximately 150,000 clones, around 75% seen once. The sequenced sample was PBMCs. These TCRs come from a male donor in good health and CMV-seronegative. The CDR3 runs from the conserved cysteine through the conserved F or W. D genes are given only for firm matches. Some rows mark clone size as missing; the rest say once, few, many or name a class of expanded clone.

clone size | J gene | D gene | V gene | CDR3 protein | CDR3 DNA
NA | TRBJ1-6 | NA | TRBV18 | CASSPDSSYNSPLHF | TGTGCCAGCTCACCCGACAGTTCCTATAATTCACCCCTCCACTTT
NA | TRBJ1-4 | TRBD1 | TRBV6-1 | CASSESGGTGSNEKLFF | TGTGCCAGCAGTGAGTCTGGGGGGACAGGGAGTAATGAAAAACTGTTTTTT
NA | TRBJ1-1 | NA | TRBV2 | CASSEVYNRNTEAFF | TGTGCCAGCAGTGAAGTGTACAACCGGAACACTGAAGCTTTCTTT
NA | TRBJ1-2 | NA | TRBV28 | CASSGGHFNYGYTF | TGTGCCAGCAGTGGGGGACACTTTAACTATGGCTACACCTTC
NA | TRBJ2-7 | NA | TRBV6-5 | CASSYGGTSYEQYF | TGTGCCAGCAGTTACGGTGGCACCTCCTACGAGCAGTACTTC
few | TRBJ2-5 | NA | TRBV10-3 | CAISESTRVETQYF | TGTGCCATCAGTGAGTCGACGAGGGTTGAGACCCAGTACTTC
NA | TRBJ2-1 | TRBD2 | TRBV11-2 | CASSFRLAGLYNEQFF | TGTGCCAGCAGCTTCCGACTAGCGGGCCTTTACAATGAGCAGTTCTTC
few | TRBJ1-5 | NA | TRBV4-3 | CASSQDLVSQPQHF | TGCGCCAGCAGCCAAGATCTGGTCAGTCAGCCCCAGCATTTT
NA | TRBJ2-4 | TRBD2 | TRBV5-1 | CASSPILAGTPKNIQYF | TGCGCCAGCAGTCCAATCTTAGCGGGGACCCCCAAAAACATTCAGTACTTC
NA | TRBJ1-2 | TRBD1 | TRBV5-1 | CAGSSGQGLHGYTF | TGCGCCGGCAGCTCGGGACAGGGACTCCATGGCTACACCTTC
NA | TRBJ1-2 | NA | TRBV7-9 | CASSPAAGTHGYTF | TGTGCCAGCAGCCCCGCCGCGGGGACGCATGGCTACACCTTC
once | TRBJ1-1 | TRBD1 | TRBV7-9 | CASSGDRGRAEAFF | TGTGCCAGCAGCGGGGACAGGGGGAGGGCTGAAGCTTTCTTT
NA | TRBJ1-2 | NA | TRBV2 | CASTTGNYGYTF | TGTGCCAGCACAACAGGGAACTATGGCTACACCTTC
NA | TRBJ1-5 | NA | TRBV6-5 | CASSYPQGRQPQHF | TGTGCCAGCAGTTACCCACAGGGCAGGCAGCCCCAGCATTTT
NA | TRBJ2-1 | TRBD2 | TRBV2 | CASSEERGGLDEQFF | TGTGCCAGCAGTGAAGAGCGGGGGGGCTTGGATGAGCAGTTCTTC
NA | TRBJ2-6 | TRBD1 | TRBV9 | CASSAAGTGLGANVLTF | TGTGCCAGCAGCGCGGCCGGGACAGGGCTTGGGGCCAACGTCCTGACTTTC
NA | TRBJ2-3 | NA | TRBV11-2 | CASRLGTAEGDTQYF | TGTGCCAGCAGACTCGGGACTGCAGAAGGGGATACGCAGTATTTT
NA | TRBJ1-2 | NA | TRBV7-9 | CASSLVSPGYNGYTF | TGTGCCAGCAGCTTAGTTTCACCAGGGTATAATGGCTACACCTTC
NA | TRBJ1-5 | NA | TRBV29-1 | CSAKDTSPDQPQHF | TGCAGCGCGAAGGACACATCACCCGATCAGCCCCAGCATTTT
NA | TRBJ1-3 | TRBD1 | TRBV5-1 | CASAPGQPLSGNTIYF | TGCGCCAGCGCCCCGGGACAGCCATTATCTGGAAACACCATATATTTT
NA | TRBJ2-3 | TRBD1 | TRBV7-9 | CSSSTPDRGRRDTQYF | TGTTCCAGCAGCACGCCTGACAGGGGGCGGAGAGATACGCAGTATTTT
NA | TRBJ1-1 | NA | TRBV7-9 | CASSLALGRAEAFF | TGTGCCAGCAGCTTAGCGTTGGGGAGGGCTGAAGCTTTCTTT
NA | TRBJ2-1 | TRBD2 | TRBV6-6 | CASSSHGLAGWNEQFF | TGTGCCAGCAGCTCCCACGGACTAGCGGGGTGGAATGAGCAGTTCTTC
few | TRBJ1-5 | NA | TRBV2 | CASSVSDRSQPQHF | TGTGCCAGCAGTGTTTCGGACAGATCTCAGCCCCAGCATTTT
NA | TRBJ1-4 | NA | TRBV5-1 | CASSLGGLQNEKLFF | TGCGCCAGCAGCTTGGGCGGGCTACAGAATGAAAAACTGTTTTTT
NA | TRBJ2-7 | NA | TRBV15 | CATSRTDTYEQYF | TGTGCCACCAGCAGGACAGATACATACGAGCAGTACTTC
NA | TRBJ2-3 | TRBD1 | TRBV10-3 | CAISRTGSSTDTQYF | TGTGCCATCAGCCGGACAGGGTCTAGCACAGATACGCAGTATTTT
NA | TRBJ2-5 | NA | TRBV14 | CASSQLTGTETQYF | TGTGCCAGCAGCCAACTTACAGGGACAGAGACCCAGTACTTC
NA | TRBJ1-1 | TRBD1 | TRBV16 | CASSPQGALMDTEAFF | TGTGCCAGCAGCCCTCAGGGGGCGCTTATGGACACTGAAGCTTTCTTT